Sequencing of this T cell receptor beta chain was carried out in a study of PD-L1 blockade in urothelial cancer. Study overall: At 6 weeks and at 3 weeks (second dose) after treatment start, blood was analyzed. T cells were recovered from blood samples at a median of roughly 130,000. Findings and limits, study-wide: Sub-median blood TCR clonality before treatment predicted longer survival.

To note about this clone: Its matching antigen is unknown.

Assay used: immunoSEQ multiplex PCR; TCRdb lists only in-frame clones, some missing. The sample contains more than 85,000 clones, over 75% of which appear only once. Time point denoted: pretreatment peripheral blood. This clonotype was obtained from a man in his 60s with urothelial cancer. The sample consisted of PBMCs, taken around atezolizumab (anti-PD-L1) treatment.

The CDR3 region is CASSPTDRGLSSYNEQFF. The CDR3 DNA follows: TGTGCCAGCAGCCCAACCGACAGGGGTCTTAGCTCCTACAATGAGCAGTTCTTC. The chain uses TRBV7-9 and TRBJ2-1, with TRBD1 identical over 8 bases. Germline assignment: CDR1 SEHNR and CDR2 FQNEAQ (reference sequence). V trimming: 5 bases; J trimming: 0 bases; junction bases outside the gene matches: 12. The CDR3 spans 18 residues.